This T cell receptor beta chain was captured in a study of blood T cells in healthy people across ages. Germline CDR1 MNHEY, CDR2 SMNVEV (reference sequence). The CDR3 is 16 amino acids. With V trimmed by 8 bases and J by 2 bases, 9 bases remained unmatched. This clonotype was counted many times. Using a J-beta primer mix together with a sample-barcoded 5' primer, a second PCR was run for about 6 to 11 cycles. TCRdb redid the calling of the 5' RACE reads with MiXCR, one entry per CDR3 protein. Among 650,000 to 800,000 distinct CDR3 sequences listed, about 42% were seen once. The chain links TRBV27 to TRBJ2-1, with 10 bases fitting TRBD2. The TCR was taken from a man aged 55-75 years in good health. Sample: blood. The chain's CDR3 is CASGSLAGGTYNEQFF. For the CDR3, the DNA is TGTGCCAGCGGATCCTTAGCGGGGGGTACCTACAATGAGCAGTTCTTC.